This is a list of T cell receptor beta chains from one sample in a study of identical twins. TCRdb re-analysed the 5' RACE reads in MiXCR, keeping a single row per CDR3 protein. The sample records around 670,000 distinct CDR3 sequences, approximately 6% being singletons. Material: naive T cells sorted from blood. These receptors came from a man aged 18 to 29 in good health. Each CDR3 is given with its conserved first and last residue. Each record gives: D gene, clone size, V gene, CDR3 protein. D genes are given only for firm matches. Size is stated for part of the rows, as once, few or many counts, or as a class when the clone is expanded.

NA | few | TRBV11-2 | CASTSELGEQFF
TRBD2 | NA | TRBV5-1 | CASSLAATSGAPSYNEQFF
NA | many | TRBV7-2 | CASSPWGRDTGELFF
TRBD2 | NA | TRBV10-2 | CASREVGTDTQYF
TRBD1 | few | TRBV10-2 | CASRRDSHTGELFF
TRBD1 | NA | TRBV7-6 | CASSSGQGHNQPQHF
NA | many | TRBV7-2 | CASSSQTGWPAFF
TRBD1 | many | TRBV28 | CASSLLGTGPSTDTQYF
TRBD2 | many | TRBV6-5 | CASSTRLAGATSYNEQFF
NA | many | TRBV12-3/TRBV12-4 | CASSFSRQTQGAFF
NA | many | TRBV20-1 | CSGDWGLHETQYF